Below are 17 T cell receptor beta chains sequenced from a single sample in a study of blood T cell repertoires in COVID-19. Clones were read by immunoSEQ multiplex PCR, and TCRdb kept only the in-frame ones, dropping some. The sample holds under 75,000 clones, roughly 81% seen once. The sequenced material came from peripheral blood. These receptors were collected from a man older than 75 with acute or convalescent COVID-19.

The V call is TRBV20-1, the J call TRBJ2-7; 9 positions match TRBD2. Germline CDR1 DFQATT, CDR2 SNEGSKA (reference sequence). The CDR3 sequence is 15 residues long. V trimming: 3 bases; J trimming: 3 bases; junction bases outside the gene matches: 9. CDR3 residues: CSASPSGGLNYEQYF. In DNA, the CDR3 is TGCAGTGCTAGTCCCAGCGGGGGGCTCAACTACGAGCAGTACTTC.

The rearrangement joins TRBV7-2 to TRBJ1-1; D gene ambiguous. This CDR3 comprises 15 residues. Germline values: CDR1 SGHTA, CDR2 FQGNSA. The V end was cut by 5 bases, the J end by 4 bases, with 17 bases between. The CDR3 is CASSPFGASGTEAFF. The CDR3, as DNA: TGTGCCAGCAGCCCTTTCGGAGCCTCGGGCACTGAAGCTTTCTTT.

J is TRBJ2-2 and V is TRBV4-1; D ambiguous. V was clipped by 1 base and J by 6 bases, with 3 bases between them. The germline V gene encodes CDR1 MGHRA and CDR2 YSYEKL. CDR3 size: 12 residues. DNA for the CDR3: TGCGCCAGCAGCCAAGTAGCCGGGGAGCTGTTTTTT. The encoded protein is CASSQVAGELFF.

V is TRBV27 and J is TRBJ2-1, with a tentative D call TRBD1 (5 bases). Germline CDR1 and CDR2: MNHEY and SMNVEV (reference sequence). This CDR3 has 14 residues. V was cut by 4 bases and J by 0 bases, with 7 bases left in between. The CDR3: CASSSDSSYNEQFF. As DNA, the CDR3 is TGTGCCAGCAGTTCCGACAGCTCCTACAATGAGCAGTTCTTC.

The V call is TRBV7-8, the J call TRBJ1-2, with a tentative D call TRBD1 (5 bases). In germline, CDR1 is SGHVS, CDR2 FQNEAQ. The CDR3 has 13 amino acids. Trimming cost V 6 bases and J 3 bases, with 11 bases left between them. CDR3 protein: CASRTTGDYGYTF. In nucleotides, the CDR3 is TGTGCCAGCAGGACCACGGGGGACTATGGCTACACCTTC.

The J gene is TRBJ1-1, the V gene TRBV4-1; no definite D call. The CDR3 runs 13 residues. Germline V gene sequence: CDR1 MGHRA, CDR2 YSYEKL. Trimming left V 1 base short and J 3 bases short, with 6 bases between. Here the CDR3 DNA reads TGCGCCAGCAGCCAAGTCGTCGACACTGAAGCTTTCTTT. Translating gives CASSQVVDTEAFF.

This chain joins TRBV9 and TRBJ2-7; D remains unclear. This CDR3 is built from 15 residues. V was cut by 0 bases and J by 1 base, with 11 bases left in between. In germline, CDR1 is SGDLS, CDR2 YYNGEE. The chain's CDR3 is CASSVGPTISYEQYF. In DNA, the CDR3 is TGTGCCAGCAGCGTAGGGCCCACAATTTCCTACGAGCAGTACTTC. Together with reference TRBV9 and TRBJ2-7, the CDR3 gives the full variable domain: DSGVTQTPKHLITATGQRVTLRCSPRSGDLSVYWYQQSLDQGLQFLIQYYNGEERAKGNILERFSAQQFPDLHSELNLSSLELGDSALYFCASSVGPTISYEQYFGPGTRLTVT.

V usage is TRBV12-5 and J usage is TRBJ1-2, with D uncertain. Trimming stripped 0 bases from V and 6 bases from J, with 11 bases between. This CDR3 spans 14 amino acids. Looked up from germline, CDR1 is LGHNT and CDR2 is FRNRAP. CDR3 nucleotides: TGTGCTAGTGGTTTGGTACCAGGATTGAATGGCTACACCTTC. It translates to CASGLVPGLNGYTF.

The DNA for the CDR3 is TGTGCCAGCAGCCGCAAAAGCCTGCGGGGTTTCACAGATACGCAGTATTTT. This encodes CASSRKSLRGFTDTQYF. The genes are TRBV3-1 (or the pseudogene TRBV3-2) and TRBJ2-3, with D possibly being TRBD2 (6 bases). The CDR3 is made up of 17 amino acids. The V end was cut by 4 bases, the J end by 2 bases, with 19 bases between. The germline V gene encodes CDR1 LGHDT and CDR2 YNNKEL (reference sequence).

V usage is TRBV12-3 or TRBV12-4 and J usage is TRBJ1-2; D uncertain. Trimming left V 3 bases short and J 8 bases short, with 10 bases between. This CDR3 comprises 12 residues. CDR3 DNA sequence: TGTGCCAGCAGTTTTTCTCAGGTCGGCTACACCTTC. Translated: CASSFSQVGYTF.

This chain uses TRBV6-6 with TRBJ2-3; the D gene is possibly TRBD2 (5 bases). The CDR3 loop spans 11 amino acids. The V gene's germline CDR1 is MNHNY and CDR2 SVGAGI (reference sequence). Deletions cut 8 bases from V and 6 bases from J, with 9 bases between. The CDR3 coding sequence is TGTGCCAGCTATTGGAGGGATACGCAGTATTTT. It is translated as CASYWRDTQYF.

This clone was counted once. The V call is TRBV5-6, the J call TRBJ1-1; no clear D. The V end lost 3 bases, the J end lost 4 bases, and 7 bases lay between the germline ends. The CDR3 is 12 residues long. Germline V gene data show CDR1 as SGHDT and CDR2 as YYEEEE. CDR3 protein: CASSWAGTEAFF. The DNA of the CDR3 is TGTGCCAGCAGCTGGGCCGGCACTGAAGCTTTCTTT.

There are a few counts of this clone. This chain joins TRBV14 and TRBJ1-4, with D uncertain. Deletions cut 5 bases from V and 8 bases from J, with 12 bases between. The CDR3 totals 13 residues. Germline values: CDR1 SGHDN, CDR2 FVKESK. The CDR3 nucleotides read TGTGCCAGCAGCTCCCGGGTTAGGGAAAAACTGTTTTTT. Translating it yields CASSSRVREKLFF.

The table lists this clone with a few counts. The chain joins TRBV2 to TRBJ1-1; 9 bases are shared with TRBD1. This CDR3 is built from 14 residues. CDR1 and CDR2 from the germline V gene are SNHLY and FYNNEI. V shed 6 bases and J 7 bases; nucleotides not matched to a gene: 9. CDR3 amino acids: CASRTTGGAGEAFF. The CDR3 DNA is TGTGCCAGCAGGACTACAGGGGGCGCGGGTGAAGCTTTCTTT.

The chain combines TRBV3-1 (or the pseudogene TRBV3-2) with TRBJ2-1; 7 nucleotides match TRBD2. The germline gives CDR1 LGHDT, CDR2 YNNKEL (reference sequence). J lost 0 bases, V lost 0 bases, and 11 bases had no gene match. The CDR3 is made up of 19 amino acids. CDR3: CASSQDGAGDPSSYNEQFF. The CDR3 DNA is TGTGCCAGCAGCCAAGACGGGGCGGGAGACCCAAGCTCCTACAATGAGCAGTTCTTC.

This clone was observed once. This chain joins TRBV24-1 and TRBJ2-3; weak D call: TRBD2 (6 bases). This CDR3 comprises 17 residues. Looked up from germline, CDR1 is KGHDR and CDR2 is SFDVKD. V dropped 3 bases and J dropped 2 bases, with 17 bases sitting between them. The CDR3 is CATSDPTGLPNTDTQYF. For the CDR3, the DNA is TGTGCCACCAGTGATCCTACGGGACTCCCAAACACAGATACGCAGTATTTT.

On this clone: The junction does not match germline at one end; this may be a read error. The chain is built from TRBV2 and TRBJ1-2; 7 bases are a match to TRBD1. The length of the CDR3 is 12 residues. Germline V lookup: CDR1 SNHLY, CDR2 FYNNEI. DNA of the CDR3: TGTGCCAGCAGTGGTAGCCCCGGGACAGACGGCTTC. Translated, it gives CASSGSPGTDGF.